This T cell receptor (beta chain) originates from a study of T cell repertoires in cytomegalovirus infection. For the study at large: Well-studied HLA-B-restricted CMV epitopes were used in the study alongside recently identified HLA-C-restricted ones. Public TCR beta signatures provided an indication of both CMV infection and a matching HLA type. Study-wide results and limits: CMV carriers having the relevant HLA were flagged by cumulative public TCR beta family frequency. HLA-C-restricted TCR beta clonotypes specific for CMV led the ex vivo response.

One entry per CDR3 protein results from TCRdb running MiXCR on the reads. The table lists 150,000 or so distinct CDR3 sequences, 20% to 25% of them singletons. Regarding this clonotype: The antigen is unknown.

The sequence derives from a human donor in good health (CMV status not recorded). Some clones in this sample may be carry-over from other donors' samples. This specimen was CD8+ T cells from cultured PBMCs, taken from culture after CMV antigen stimulation.

The CDR3 sequence is CATSRDRGGQETQYF. In nucleotides, the CDR3 is TGTGCCACCAGCAGAGATAGGGGCGGACAAGAGACCCAGTACTTC. V usage is TRBV15 and J usage is TRBJ2-5; D might be TRBD1 (5 bases). In germline, CDR1 is LNHNV, CDR2 YYDKDF (reference sequence). Trimming stripped 0 bases from V and 2 bases from J, with 10 bases between. The CDR3 consists of 15 residues.